This TCR beta chain was recorded in a study of blood T cell repertoires in COVID-19 (TCRdb year 2020). The study in broad terms: Samples from collaborators originated in the United States, Italy and Spain and spanned both the acute and convalescent phases of COVID-19. The material from the prospective study consisted of cDNA or gDNA derived from T cells, B-cell-depleted T cells, or PBMCs. Deeply sampled blood TCRbeta repertoires from subjects exposed to, actively infected with, or recovered from COVID-19 were included in the dataset. The repertoires were released in a freely available public database meant as a resource for research on the immune response to SARS-CoV-2. The samples were drawn from two sources: the first 160 participants of the ongoing ImmuneRACE study, and 1,254 subjects contributed by 6 global collaborators. Sample metadata almost always included a de-identified subject ID, COVID-19 status, age in years and sex. Where available, HLA class I and class II types were obtained from metadata supplied by the sample provider rather than from assay-based typing. The investigation overall reported the following: Clinical and demographic metadata were provided uncurated, with the amount varying by source and participant.

TCRbeta CDR3 regions were amplified from genomic DNA by means of the immunoSEQ Assay, a bias-controlled multiplex PCR. As for the original processing: The number of nucleated cells in each sample was estimated by amplification of reference gene primers within the assay. To quantify the absolute abundance of each unique TCRbeta CDR3 rearrangement, sequence reads were collapsed and filtered. For each sample, productive Simpson clonality was calculated as the square root of Simpson's diversity index over productive rearrangements. Sourced from immuneACCESS, this table was stored by TCRdb with only in-frame sequences that have V and J called. A share of the clones is absent; for the studies checked, an unresolved V gene accounts for under half, and the remainder has no known explanation. For V, J and clone size, that table is used; D and trimming come from the DNA. In this sample the table shows about 45,000 clones, about nine tenths of which occur a single time. The ten largest clones capture around 0.43% of the sample.

The CDR3, cysteine through phenylalanine, is 13 amino acids long. Here the CDR3 DNA is all that survives: 39 bases in frame from base 1. The junction carries 8 bases between V and J, which are trimmed by 2 bases and 4 bases respectively. As encoded in the germline V gene (reference sequence), CDR1 is SGHKS while CDR2 is YYEKEE. This clone was seen just once. The antigen it binds to is not known. Base qualities are not provided; no much larger clone lies one nucleotide away. Whole blood was collected in K2EDTA tubes by collaborating institutions according to the institutions' own protocols. For TCRbeta analysis, collaborators shipped samples as frozen whole blood, isolated PBMCs, or DNA extracted from either of those sample types.

The chain uses TRBV5-5 and TRBJ2-3; the D gene cannot be resolved reliably. The specimen sequenced was peripheral blood. The source is a human donor in a cohort sampled during active COVID-19. At the DNA level, the sequence is TGTGCCAGCAGCTTTTCAGCGCCAGATACGCAGTATTTT. It translates to CASSFSAPDTQYF.